This T cell receptor (beta chain) was sequenced for a study of T cell responses to AZD1222 COVID-19 vaccine. Libraries were prepared by immunoSEQ multiplex PCR; TCRdb keeps only in-frame clonotypes and omits some of them. The table includes some 170,000 clones, approximately 90% detected once. CDR1 and CDR2 (germline): MRHNA, SNTAGT. V lost 2 bases to trimming and J lost 6 bases, with 12 bases between them. The CDR3 consists of 14 residues. V usage is TRBV6-4 and J usage is TRBJ2-3; D gene unclear. Sequencing was performed on peripheral blood, taken on day 0 of AZD1222 vaccination. The clonotype originates from an adult in good health. The CDR3 sequence: CASSDGEAADTQYF. In nucleotides, the CDR3 is TGTGCCAGCAGTGACGGAGAGGCGGCGGATACGCAGTATTTT.